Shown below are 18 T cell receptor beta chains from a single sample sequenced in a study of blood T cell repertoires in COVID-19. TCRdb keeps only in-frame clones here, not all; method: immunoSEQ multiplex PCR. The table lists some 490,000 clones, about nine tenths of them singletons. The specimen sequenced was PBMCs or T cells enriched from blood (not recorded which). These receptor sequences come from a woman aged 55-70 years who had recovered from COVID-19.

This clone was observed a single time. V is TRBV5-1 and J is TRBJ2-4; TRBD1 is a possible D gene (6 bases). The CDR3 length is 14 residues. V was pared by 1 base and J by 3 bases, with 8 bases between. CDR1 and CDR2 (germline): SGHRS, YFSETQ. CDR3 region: CASSLLGGKNIQYF. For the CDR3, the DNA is TGCGCCAGCAGCTTGCTAGGGGGCAAAAACATTCAGTACTTC.

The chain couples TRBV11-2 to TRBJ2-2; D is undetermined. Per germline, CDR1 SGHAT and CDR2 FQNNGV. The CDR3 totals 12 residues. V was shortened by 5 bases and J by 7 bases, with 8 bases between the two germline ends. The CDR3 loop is CASSRTNGELFF. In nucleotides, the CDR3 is TGTGCCAGCAGCCGTACTAACGGGGAGCTGTTTTTT.

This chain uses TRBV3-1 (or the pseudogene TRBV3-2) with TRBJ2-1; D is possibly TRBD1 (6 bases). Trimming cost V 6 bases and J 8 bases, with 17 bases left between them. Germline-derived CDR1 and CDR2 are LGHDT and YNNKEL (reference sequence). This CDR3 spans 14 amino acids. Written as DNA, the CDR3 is TGTGCCAGCAGACAGCGCCCTGGGGGCGATGAGCAGTTCTTC. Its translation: CASRQRPGGDEQFF.

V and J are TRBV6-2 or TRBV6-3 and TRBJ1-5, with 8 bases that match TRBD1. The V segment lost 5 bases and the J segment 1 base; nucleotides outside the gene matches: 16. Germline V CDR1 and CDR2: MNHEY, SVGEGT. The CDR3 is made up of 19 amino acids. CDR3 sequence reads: CASSRSTTGVGGSNQPQHF. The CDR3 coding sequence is TGTGCCAGCAGTCGCTCCACGACAGGGGTGGGGGGGAGCAATCAGCCCCAGCATTTT.

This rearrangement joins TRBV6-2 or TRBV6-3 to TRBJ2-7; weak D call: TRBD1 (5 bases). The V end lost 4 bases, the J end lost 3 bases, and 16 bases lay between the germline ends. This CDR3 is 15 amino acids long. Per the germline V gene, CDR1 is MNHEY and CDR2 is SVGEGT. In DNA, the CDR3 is TGTGCCAGCAGTTTGGGATCGACAGTTTACTACGAGCAGTACTTC. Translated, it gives CASSLGSTVYYEQYF.

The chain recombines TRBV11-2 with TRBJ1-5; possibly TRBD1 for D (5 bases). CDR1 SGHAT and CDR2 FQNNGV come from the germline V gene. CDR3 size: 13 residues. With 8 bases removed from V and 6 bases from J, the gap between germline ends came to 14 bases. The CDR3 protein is CASGTGGGQPQHF. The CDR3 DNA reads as TGTGCCAGCGGCACGGGGGGTGGTCAGCCCCAGCATTTT. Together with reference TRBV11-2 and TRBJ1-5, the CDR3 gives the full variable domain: EAGVAQSPRYKIIEKRQSVAFWCNPISGHATLYWYQQILGQGPKLLIQFQNNGVVDDSQLPKDRFSAERLKGVDSTLKIQPAKLEDSAVYLCASGTGGGQPQHFGDGTRLSIL.

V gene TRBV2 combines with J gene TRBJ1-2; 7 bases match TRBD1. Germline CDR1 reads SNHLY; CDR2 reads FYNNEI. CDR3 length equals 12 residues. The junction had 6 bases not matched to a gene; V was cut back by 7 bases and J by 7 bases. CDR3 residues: CASNDRDRGYTF. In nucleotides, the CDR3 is TGTGCCAGCAACGACAGGGACCGTGGCTACACCTTC. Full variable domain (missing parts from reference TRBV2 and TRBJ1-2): EPEVTQTPSHQVTQMGQEVILRCVPISNHLYFYWYRQILGQKVEFLVSFYNNEISEKSEIFDDQFSVERPDGSNFTLKIRSTKLEDSAMYFCASNDRDRGYTFGSGTRLTVV.

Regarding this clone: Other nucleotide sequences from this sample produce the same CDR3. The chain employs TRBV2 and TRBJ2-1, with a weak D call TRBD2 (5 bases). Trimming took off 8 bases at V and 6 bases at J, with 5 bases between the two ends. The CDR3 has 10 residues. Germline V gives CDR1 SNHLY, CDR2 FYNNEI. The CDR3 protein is CASGGNEQFF. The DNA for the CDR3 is TGTGCCAGCGGAGGCAATGAGCAGTTCTTC.

This CDR3 is CASSPDRQNTIYF. CDR3 sequence (DNA): TGTGCCAGCTCACCCGACAGGCAAAACACCATATATTTT. The chain links TRBV18 to TRBJ1-3, with D tentatively TRBD1 (6 bases). The CDR3 contains 13 residues. Trimming removed 3 bases at V and 6 bases at J, with 9 bases between. Per germline, CDR1 KGHSH and CDR2 LQKENI. Full variable domain (outside the CDR3, taken from reference TRBV18 and TRBJ1-3): NAGVMQNPRHLVRRRGQEARLRCSPMKGHSHVYWYRQLPEEGLKFMVYLQKENIIDESGMPKERFSAEFPKEGPSILRIQQVVRGDSAAYFCASSPDRQNTIYFGEGSWLTVV.

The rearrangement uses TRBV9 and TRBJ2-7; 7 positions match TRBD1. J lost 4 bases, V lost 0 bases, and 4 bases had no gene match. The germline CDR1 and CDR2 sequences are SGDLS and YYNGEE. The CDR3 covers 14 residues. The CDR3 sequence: CASSVDAGGYEQYV. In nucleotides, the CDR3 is TGTGCCAGCAGCGTAGACGCAGGGGGTTACGAGCAGTACGTC.

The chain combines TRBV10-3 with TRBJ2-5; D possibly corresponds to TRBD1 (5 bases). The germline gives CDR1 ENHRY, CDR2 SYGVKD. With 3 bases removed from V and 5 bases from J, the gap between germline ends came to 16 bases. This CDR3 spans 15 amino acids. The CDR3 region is CAISDRGGHLETQYF. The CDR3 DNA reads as TGTGCCATCAGTGACAGAGGCGGACACCTTGAGACCCAGTACTTC.

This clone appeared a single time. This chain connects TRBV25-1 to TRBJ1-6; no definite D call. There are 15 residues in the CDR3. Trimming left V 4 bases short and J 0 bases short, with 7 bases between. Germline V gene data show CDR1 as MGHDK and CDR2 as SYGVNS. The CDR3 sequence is CASSASSSYNSPLHF. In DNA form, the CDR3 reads TGTGCCAGCAGTGCTAGTAGCTCCTATAATTCACCCCTCCACTTT.

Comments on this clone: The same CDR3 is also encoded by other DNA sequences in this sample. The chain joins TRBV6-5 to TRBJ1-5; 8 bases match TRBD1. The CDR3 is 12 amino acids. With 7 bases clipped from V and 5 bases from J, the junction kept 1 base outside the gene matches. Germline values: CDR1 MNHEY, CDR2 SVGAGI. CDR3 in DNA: TGTGCCAGCACGACAGGGGATCAGCCCCAGCATTTT. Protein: CASTTGDQPQHF.

The CDR3 DNA sequence: TGTGCCAGCAGTGAACGGGAGGCTTCTGGAAACACCATATATTTT. This sequence encodes CASSEREASGNTIYF. The chain is built from TRBV2 and TRBJ1-3, with unresolved D. The ends were cut back, 2 bases at V and 1 base at J, with 9 bases in the middle. The germline gives CDR1 SNHLY, CDR2 FYNNEI. This CDR3 is 15 amino acids long. Together with reference TRBV2 and TRBJ1-3, the CDR3 gives the full variable domain: EPEVTQTPSHQVTQMGQEVILRCVPISNHLYFYWYRQILGQKVEFLVSFYNNEISEKSEIFDDQFSVERPDGSNFTLKIRSTKLEDSAMYFCASSEREASGNTIYFGEGSWLTVV.

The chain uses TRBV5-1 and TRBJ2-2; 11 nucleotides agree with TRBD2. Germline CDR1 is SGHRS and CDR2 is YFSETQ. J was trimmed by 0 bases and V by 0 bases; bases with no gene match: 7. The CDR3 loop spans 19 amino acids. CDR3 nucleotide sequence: TGCGCCAGCAGCTTGGCTCGAGCTAGCGGGGGGTCGAACACCGGGGAGCTGTTTTTT. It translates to CASSLARASGGSNTGELFF.

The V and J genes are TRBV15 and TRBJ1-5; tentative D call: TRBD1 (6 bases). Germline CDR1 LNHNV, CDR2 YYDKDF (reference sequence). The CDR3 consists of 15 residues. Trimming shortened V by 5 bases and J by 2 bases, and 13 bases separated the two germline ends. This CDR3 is CATSSGERGNQPQHF. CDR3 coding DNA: TGTGCCACCAGCTCAGGGGAGAGGGGCAATCAGCCCCAGCATTTT.

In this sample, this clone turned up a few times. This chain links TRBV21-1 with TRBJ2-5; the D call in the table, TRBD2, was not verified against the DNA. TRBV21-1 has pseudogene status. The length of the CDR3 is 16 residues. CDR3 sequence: CASSKEGSGVGETQYF. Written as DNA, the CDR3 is TGTGCCAGCAGCAAAGAAGGTAGCGGGGTTGGGGAGACCCAGTACTTC.

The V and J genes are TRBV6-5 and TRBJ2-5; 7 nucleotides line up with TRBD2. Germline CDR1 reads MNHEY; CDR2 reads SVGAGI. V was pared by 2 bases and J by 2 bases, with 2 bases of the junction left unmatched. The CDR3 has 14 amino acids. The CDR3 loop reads CASSYRTRQETQYF. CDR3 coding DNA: TGTGCCAGCAGTTACCGGACTAGACAAGAGACCCAGTACTTC.